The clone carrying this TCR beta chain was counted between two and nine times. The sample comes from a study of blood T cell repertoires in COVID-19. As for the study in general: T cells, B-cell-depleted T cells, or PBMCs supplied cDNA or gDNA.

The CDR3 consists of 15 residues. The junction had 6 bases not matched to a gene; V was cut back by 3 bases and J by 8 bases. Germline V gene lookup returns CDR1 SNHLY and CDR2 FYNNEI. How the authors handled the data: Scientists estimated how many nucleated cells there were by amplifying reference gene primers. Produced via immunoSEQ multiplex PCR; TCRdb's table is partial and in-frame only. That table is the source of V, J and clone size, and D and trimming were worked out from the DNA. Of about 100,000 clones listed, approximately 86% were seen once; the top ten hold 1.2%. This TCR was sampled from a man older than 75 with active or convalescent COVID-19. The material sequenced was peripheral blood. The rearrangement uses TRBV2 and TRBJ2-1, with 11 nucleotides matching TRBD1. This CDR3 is CASSDPGQGGYEQFF. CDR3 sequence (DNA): TGTGCCAGCAGTGATCCGGGACAGGGGGGTTATGAGCAGTTCTTC.